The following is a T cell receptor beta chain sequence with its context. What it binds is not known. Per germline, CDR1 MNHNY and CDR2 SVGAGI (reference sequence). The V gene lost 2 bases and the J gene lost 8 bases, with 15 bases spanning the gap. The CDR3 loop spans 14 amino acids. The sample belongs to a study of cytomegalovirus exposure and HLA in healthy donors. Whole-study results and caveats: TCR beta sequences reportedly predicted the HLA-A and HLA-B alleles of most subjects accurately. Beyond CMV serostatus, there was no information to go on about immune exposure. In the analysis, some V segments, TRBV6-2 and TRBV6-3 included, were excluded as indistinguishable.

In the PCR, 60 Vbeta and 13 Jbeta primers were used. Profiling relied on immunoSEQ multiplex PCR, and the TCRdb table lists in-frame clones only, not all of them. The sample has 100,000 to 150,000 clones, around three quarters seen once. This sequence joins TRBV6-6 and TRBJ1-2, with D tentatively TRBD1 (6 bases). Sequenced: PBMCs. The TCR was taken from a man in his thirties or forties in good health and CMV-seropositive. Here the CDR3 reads CASSYGGPTSGYTF. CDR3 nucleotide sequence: TGTGCCAGCAGTTACGGGGGCCCGACCAGCGGCTACACCTTC.